This T cell receptor beta chain was retrieved from a study of beta chain features in type 1 diabetes (dated by TCRdb to 2017 to 2018). Some background on the complete study: Mean age, gender distribution, total cell number and subset yield did not differ between patients and healthy donors. In the study, recently diagnosed type 1 diabetes patients and matched healthy donors were compared on the TCRB repertoires of their sorted circulating CD4+ T cell subsets. Naive and central memory subsets were obtained from all 30 or so donors, but regulatory and stem cell-like memory subsets were isolated from only 8 patients and roughly eight healthy donors. A total of over 95,000,000 sorted cells were examined across all samples, and RNA yield correlated strongly with the number of cells per subset.

Each donor gave one peripheral blood draw, averaging approximately 120 mL, which was collected into heparinised tubes. Using a panel that included CD45RO, CCR7, CD25, CD127, CD95 and CD27, naive, central memory, regulatory and stem cell-like memory CD4+ T cells were sorted on a BD FACSAria II. All sorted populations exceeded 95% purity. PBMCs were isolated right away by Lymphoprep density gradient centrifugation and were stained directly, without culture. So that batch effects would be minimized, each experiment stained and sorted samples in pairs, pairing one healthy donor with one patient. V was cut back by 3 bases and J by 4 bases, leaving a gap of 9 bases between them. Counted from cysteine to phenylalanine, this CDR3 has 14 amino acids. Solely the CDR3 DNA is kept, with 42 bases framed from the first base. CDR1 and CDR2 (ENHRY, SYGVKD) derive from the germline V gene. Broad study findings and their caveats: PCR might favor shorter templates, but patient and control samples were amplified and corrected together, so any skew would affect both groups equally. At VDJ recombination sites, type 1 diabetes patients had fewer insertions and more deleted nucleotides, which implies abnormalities in thymic rearrangement. Naive, central memory and regulatory TCRB repertoires appeared to be more alike among patients than among healthy donors. Because cDNA rather than genomic DNA was sequenced, highly expressing activated cells could have been over-represented, although no difference in activation and CD3 levels was found between groups. Because the HLA sub-analyses included only small numbers of individuals, any influence of HLA type on TCRB rearrangement was left unresolved. A moderate but significant shortening of TCRB CDR3 length was observed in type 1 diabetes patients in all four CD4+ subsets.

All of the isolated RNA was reverse transcribed with the High Capacity cDNA Reverse Transcription Kit, so expressed TCRB transcripts were sequenced. Deep immunoSEQ sequencing was performed on naive, central memory and regulatory T cell samples, with an average of roughly 3.5 million total reads per sample. Sorted cells were lysed in RLT buffer and RNA was extracted with DNase-treated RNeasy Micro or Mini kits, depending on cell number. To prevent cross-contamination, each cell subset was processed individually, whereas patient and healthy donor samples were processed jointly. The immunoSEQ multiplex PCR was used to amplify TCRB sequences from cDNA, yielding 87-bp fragments that span the CDR3 region. Amplicons were sequenced on the Illumina HiSeq platform. From the authors' description of their analysis: PCR bias was corrected computationally using synthetic template baselines, and reads within Hamming distance 2 were collapsed, with unmergeable singletons discarded. Reads were aligned to IMGT to assign V, D and J genes, CDR3 length, and insertions or deletions at six rearrangement sites. Within each subset, clonotype counts were normalized to the number of sorted cells before true diversity and Gini coefficients were calculated with the tcR R package. Repertoire sharing was quantified using the overlap coefficient calculated on TCRB nucleotide sequences. Held by TCRdb, this immuneACCESS table contains in-frame sequences only and omits some clones. Under half of the omission traces to an unresolved V gene where checked; the cause of the rest is unknown. V and J calls and clone size come straight from that table; D and trimming were deduced from the DNA. This sample gives 300,000 to 350,000 clones in total; 6.5% to 10% of them show up just once. The ten largest account for around 0.45% of the sample.

This clone was detected only a few times. This clone's antigen is unknown. No qualities accompany the bases; no much larger clone lies one base away. Material: central memory CD4+ T cells from blood. The chain links TRBV10-3 with TRBJ2-2; the D gene could be TRBD1 or TRBD2, each one agreeing over 5 bases. The sequence was obtained from a woman younger than 35 in good health. This receptor has the CDR3 CAISEGTFTGELFF. The DNA is as follows: TGTGCCATCAGTGAAGGGACCTTCACCGGGGAGCTGTTTTTT.